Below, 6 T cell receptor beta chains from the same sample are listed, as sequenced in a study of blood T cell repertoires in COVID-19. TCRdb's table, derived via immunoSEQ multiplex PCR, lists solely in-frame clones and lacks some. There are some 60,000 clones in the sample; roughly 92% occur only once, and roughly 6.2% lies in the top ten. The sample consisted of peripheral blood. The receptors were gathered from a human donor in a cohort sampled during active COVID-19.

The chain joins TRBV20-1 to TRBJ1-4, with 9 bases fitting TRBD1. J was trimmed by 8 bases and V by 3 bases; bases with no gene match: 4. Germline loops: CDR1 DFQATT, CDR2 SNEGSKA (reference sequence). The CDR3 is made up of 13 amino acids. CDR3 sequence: CSASRQGGEKLFF. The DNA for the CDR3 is TGCAGTGCTAGTAGACAGGGGGGGGAAAAACTGTTTTTT.

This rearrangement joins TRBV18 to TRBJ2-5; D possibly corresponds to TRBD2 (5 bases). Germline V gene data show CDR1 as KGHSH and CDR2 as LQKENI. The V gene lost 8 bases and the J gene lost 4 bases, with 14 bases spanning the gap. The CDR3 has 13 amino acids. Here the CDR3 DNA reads TGTGCCAGCGCTACTGGTGGAGGAGAGACCCAGTACTTC. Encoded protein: CASATGGGETQYF.

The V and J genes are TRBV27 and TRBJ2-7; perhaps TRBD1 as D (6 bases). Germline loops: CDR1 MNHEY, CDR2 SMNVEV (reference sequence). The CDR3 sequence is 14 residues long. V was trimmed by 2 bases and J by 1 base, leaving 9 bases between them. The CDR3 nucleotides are TGTGCCAGCAGTTTAGTCAGGGGATCCTACGAGCAGTACTTC. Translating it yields CASSLVRGSYEQYF.

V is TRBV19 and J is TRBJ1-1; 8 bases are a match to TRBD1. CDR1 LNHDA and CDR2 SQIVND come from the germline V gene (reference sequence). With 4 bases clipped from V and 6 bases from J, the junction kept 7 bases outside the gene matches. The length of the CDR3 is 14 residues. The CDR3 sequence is CASSTTGGKAEAFF. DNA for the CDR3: TGTGCCAGTAGTACCACAGGGGGGAAGGCTGAAGCTTTCTTT.

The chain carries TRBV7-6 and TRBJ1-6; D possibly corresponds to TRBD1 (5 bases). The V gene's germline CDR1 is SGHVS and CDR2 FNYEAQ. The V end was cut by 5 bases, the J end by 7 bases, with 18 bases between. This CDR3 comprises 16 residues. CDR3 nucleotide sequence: TGTGCCAGCAGCCTAGAGCCTGGCAGGGCGAATTCACCCCTCCACTTT. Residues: CASSLEPGRANSPLHF.

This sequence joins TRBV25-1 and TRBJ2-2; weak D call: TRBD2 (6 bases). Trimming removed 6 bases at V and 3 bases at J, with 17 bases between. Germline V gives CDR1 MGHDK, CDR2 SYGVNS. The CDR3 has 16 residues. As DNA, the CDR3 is TGTGCCAGCAGCGGGAGCAGGTTCGGGTACACCGGGGAGCTGTTTTTT. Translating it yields CASSGSRFGYTGELFF.